This TCR beta chain is drawn from a study of circulating CD8 cells and anti-PD-1 response in melanoma. At the level of the study: Treatment was intravenous nivolumab at 3 mg/kg every 2 weeks.

Live CD3+CD8+TCRalphabeta+ cells were sorted into four subsets by PD-1 and/or TIGIT. Findings of the study overall: Expanded sorted subsets were checked for tumor reactivity using peptides.

The CDR3 is 15 amino acids. V gave up 0 bases and J gave up 4 bases, with 13 bases separating them. The germline CDR1 and CDR2 sequences are SGHKS and YYEKEE (reference sequence). Each library started from around 14 ng of total RNA using the QIAseq Immune Repertoire TCR panel. Using its own MiXCR run on the reads, TCRdb lists one record per CDR3 protein. Of 800 to 950 distinct CDR3 sequences in the sample, about 5% were seen once. By share, this clonotype ranks as medium-sized. Its specificity is unknown. This receptor was identified in a human donor with melanoma. The J gene is TRBJ1-2, the V gene TRBV5-5; D uncertain. The sample here was CD8+ T cells from PBMCs, taken at baseline or after one month of anti-PD-1 therapy (not recorded which). CDR3 residues: CASSLEAGDGYGYTF. As DNA, the CDR3 is TGTGCCAGCAGCTTGGAAGCGGGTGACGGCTATGGCTACACCTTC.